This T cell receptor (beta chain) was captured by sequencing in a study of cytomegalovirus exposure and HLA in healthy donors. Points from the study as a whole: Excluded were some V segments that proved indistinguishable, including TRBV6-2 and TRBV6-3. Sequencing likely produced, as an artifact, a cluster of highly shared sequence variants. It was reported that TCR beta sequences correctly inferred the HLA-A and HLA-B alleles for most subjects.

Germline V gene sequence: CDR1 LGHNA, CDR2 YSLEER. The CDR3 is 16 amino acids. V lost 0 bases to trimming and J lost 7 bases; unmatched junction nucleotides: 6. Concerning this clone: What it binds is unknown.

The PCR was carried out with 60 Vbeta primers and 13 Jbeta primers. In the original workflow: The authors later counted approximately 80 million unique TCR beta chains, approximately 10 million of them shared. Some clones are missing from TCRdb's copy, which holds only in-frame ones; the method was immunoSEQ multiplex PCR. V and J calls and clone size are copied from that table; D and trimming were computed from the DNA. The sample has roughly 150,000 clones, 60% to 80% seen once; the top ten hold approximately 1.5%. The sample was PBMCs. This chain connects TRBV4-3 to TRBJ2-2, with 9 bases fitting TRBD2. The sequence was collected from a male donor in good health and CMV-seronegative. The DNA for the CDR3 is TGCGCCAGCAGCCAAGAGGCTAGCGGGGTTTTCGGGGAGCTGTTTTTT. It translates to CASSQEASGVFGELFF.